This T cell receptor beta chain was sequenced in a study of breast tumors, draining lymph nodes, adjacent tissues. MiXCR, run by TCRdb on the multiplex PCR reads, gives a single entry per CDR3 protein. The sample records approximately 130,000 distinct CDR3 sequences, more than 20% being singletons. The germline V and J ends were trimmed by 2 bases and 3 bases, with 12 bases remaining between them. Germline values: CDR1 SGHRS, CDR2 YFSETQ. The CDR3 sequence is 14 residues long. This clonotype was recorded many times. Breast cancer patients provided tissue from their axillary draining lymph nodes. Specimen: axillary lymph node tissue. This chain joins TRBV5-1 and TRBJ2-7; D not resolved. This TCR derives from a female donor with breast cancer. Some clones in this sample may be carry-over from other donors' samples. CDR3 bases: TGCGCCAGCAGCTTCTCGGGTGACGGCTACGAGCAGTACTTC. It is translated as CASSFSGDGYEQYF. Full variable domain (rest looked up from reference TRBV5-1 and TRBJ2-7): KAGVTQTPRYLIKTRGQQVTLSCSPISGHRSVSWYQQTPGQGLQFLFEYFSETQRNKGNFPGRFSGRQFSNSRSEMNVSTLELGDSALYLCASSFSGDGYEQYFGPGTRLTVT.